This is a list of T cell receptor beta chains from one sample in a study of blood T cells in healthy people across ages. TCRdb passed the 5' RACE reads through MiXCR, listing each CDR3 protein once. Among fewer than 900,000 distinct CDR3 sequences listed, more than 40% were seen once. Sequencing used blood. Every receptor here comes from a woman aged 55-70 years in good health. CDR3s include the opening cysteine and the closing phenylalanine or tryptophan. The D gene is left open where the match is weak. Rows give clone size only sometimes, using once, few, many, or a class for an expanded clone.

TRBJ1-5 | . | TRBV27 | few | CASSLGGGGPGSPQHF | TGTGCCAGCTCATTAGGGGGTGGGGGGCCGGGGTCGCCCCAGCATTTT
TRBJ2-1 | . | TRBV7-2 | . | CASSSGQPNEQFF | TGTGCCAGCAGCTCAGGACAGCCCAATGAGCAGTTCTTC
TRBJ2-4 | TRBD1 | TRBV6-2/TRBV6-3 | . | CASTRGTANIQYF | TGTGCCAGCACCAGAGGGACAGCAAACATTCAGTACTTC
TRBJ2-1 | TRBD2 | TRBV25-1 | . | CASSDPGASGSINSYNEQFF | TGTGCCAGCAGTGATCCCGGGGCTAGCGGGAGTATCAACTCCTACAATGAGCAGTTCTTC
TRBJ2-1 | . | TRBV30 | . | CAWSVGAVYEQFF | TGTGCCTGGAGTGTGGGGGCCGTTTATGAGCAGTTCTTC
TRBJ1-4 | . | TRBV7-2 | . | CASSSGTGQYEKLFF | TGTGCCAGCAGCTCGGGAACCGGACAGTACGAAAAACTGTTTTTT
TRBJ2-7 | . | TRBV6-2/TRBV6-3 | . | CASRRTPVYEQYF | TGTGCCAGCAGGCGGACACCAGTCTACGAGCAGTACTTC
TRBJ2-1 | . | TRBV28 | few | CASFGGQILRRFF | TGTGCCAGCTTTGGGGGGCAGATTCTTCGTCGGTTCTTC
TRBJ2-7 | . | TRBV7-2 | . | CASSLVASSYEQYF | TGTGCCAGCAGCTTAGTCGCGTCTTCCTACGAGCAGTACTTC
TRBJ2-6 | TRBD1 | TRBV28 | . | CASSSQTGGGSGANVLTF | TGTGCCAGCAGCAGCCAGACAGGGGGTGGCTCTGGGGCCAACGTCCTGACTTTC
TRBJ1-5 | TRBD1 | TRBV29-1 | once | CSVAGGLNQPQHF | TGCAGCGTTGCAGGGGGCCTCAATCAGCCCCAGCATTTT
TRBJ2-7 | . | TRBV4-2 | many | CASSPGFRYEQYF | TGTGCCAGCAGCCCAGGCTTCCGTTACGAGCAGTACTTC
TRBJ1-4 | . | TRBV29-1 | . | CSVDLGARTNEKLFF | TGCAGCGTTGATCTGGGGGCACGGACTAATGAAAAACTGTTTTTT
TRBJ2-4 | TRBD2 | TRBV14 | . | CASSQTSSILQYF | TGTGCCAGCAGCCAGACTAGCAGTATTCTTCAGTACTTC
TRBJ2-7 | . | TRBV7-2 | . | CASSGVMFYEQYF | TGTGCCAGCAGCGGAGTCATGTTCTACGAGCAGTACTTC